This T cell receptor (beta chain) was captured by sequencing in a study of regulatory T cells in long-lasting Graves disease. CDR1 is SNHLY and CDR2 is FYNNEI in the germline V gene. The CDR3 runs 16 residues. Trimming took 5 bases from V and 5 from J; bases not matched to a gene: 9. This clonotype appeared many times. The TCR beta library used iRepertoire HTBI primers with Arm-PCR amplification of CDR3. TCRdb ran MiXCR on the multiplex PCR reads and lists one entry per CDR3 protein. Of about 620,000 distinct CDR3 sequences in the sample, about 15% were seen once. The time point was: newly diagnosed GD, antithyroid drugs for less than 3 months. Preparation of the TCR library used RNA extracted from PBMCs. This sample was also put to use in a study of T cells in Graves' hyperthyroidism and ophthalmopathy. That work adds: The primer set for the first-round RT-PCR of the TCR CDR3 was HTBI.

This chain joins TRBV2 and TRBJ2-1; the match to TRBD2 covers 10 bases. Material: peripheral blood mononuclear cells (PBMCs), obtained at new diagnosis, from a patient treated with antithyroid drugs. This sequence was found in a woman aged 30 to 39 with Graves disease. The CDR3 protein is CASSPFGGLANNEQFF. The CDR3 DNA reads TGTGCCAGCAGTCCTTTCGGGGGACTAGCGAACAATGAGCAGTTCTTC.